This T cell receptor beta chain was documented in a study of T cells in Graves' hyperthyroidism and ophthalmopathy. Using RNA transcripts as the source, TCR beta CDR3 regions were amplified. The HTBI primer set was used in a first-round RT-PCR of the TCR CDR3. TCRdb passed the multiplex PCR reads through MiXCR, listing each CDR3 protein once. The sample lists about 400,000 distinct CDR3 sequences, approximately 15% seen once, with 30% to 35% in the top ten. CDR1 and CDR2 (germline): DFQATT, SNEGSKA (reference sequence). The CDR3 spans 14 residues. V lost 3 bases and J 2 bases, leaving 14 bases between the germline ends.

Sequenced sample: blood. The chain combines TRBV20-1 with TRBJ2-7, with unresolved D. This receptor was identified in a woman between 25 and 40 years old with Graves' hyperthyroidism. CDR3 DNA: TGCAGTGCTAGGGATCTAGGTCTCCCCTACGAGCAGTACTTC. Protein product: CSARDLGLPYEQYF.